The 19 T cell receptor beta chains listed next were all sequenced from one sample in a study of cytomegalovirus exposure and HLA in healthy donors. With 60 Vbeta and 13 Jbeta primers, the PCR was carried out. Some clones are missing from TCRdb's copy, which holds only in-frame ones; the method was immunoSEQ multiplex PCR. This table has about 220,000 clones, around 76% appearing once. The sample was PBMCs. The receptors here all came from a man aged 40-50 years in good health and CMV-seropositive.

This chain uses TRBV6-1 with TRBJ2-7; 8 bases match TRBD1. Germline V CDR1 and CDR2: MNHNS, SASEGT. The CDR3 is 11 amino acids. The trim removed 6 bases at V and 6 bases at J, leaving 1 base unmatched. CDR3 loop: CASRTGGEQYF. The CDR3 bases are TGTGCCAGCAGAACAGGGGGCGAGCAGTACTTC.

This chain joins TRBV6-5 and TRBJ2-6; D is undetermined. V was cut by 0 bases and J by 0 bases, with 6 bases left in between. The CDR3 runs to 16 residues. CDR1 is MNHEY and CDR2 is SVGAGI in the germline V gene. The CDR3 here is CASSYSAASGANVLTF. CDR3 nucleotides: TGTGCCAGCAGTTACTCGGCGGCCTCTGGGGCCAACGTCCTGACTTTC.

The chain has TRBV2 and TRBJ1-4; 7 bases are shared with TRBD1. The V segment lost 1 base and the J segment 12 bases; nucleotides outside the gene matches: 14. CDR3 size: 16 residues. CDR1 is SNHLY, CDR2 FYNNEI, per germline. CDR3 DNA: TGTGCCAGCAGTGAAGTAGGACAGGTCCCCTGGAGTGAACTGTTTTTT. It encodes CASSEVGQVPWSELFF.

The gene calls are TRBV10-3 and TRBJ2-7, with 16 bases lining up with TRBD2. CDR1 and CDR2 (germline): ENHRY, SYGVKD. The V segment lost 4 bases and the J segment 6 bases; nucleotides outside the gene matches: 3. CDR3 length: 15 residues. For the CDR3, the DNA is TGTGCCATCAGTGGGGGACTAGCGGGAGGGTCCGAGCAGTACTTC. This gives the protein CAISGGLAGGSEQYF.

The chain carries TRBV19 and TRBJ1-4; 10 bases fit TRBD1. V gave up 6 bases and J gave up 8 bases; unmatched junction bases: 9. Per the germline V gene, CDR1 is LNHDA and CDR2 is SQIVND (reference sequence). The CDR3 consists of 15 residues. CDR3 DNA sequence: TGTGCCAGTAGACCCCCCGGGACAGGGGAAGAAAAACTGTTTTTT. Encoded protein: CASRPPGTGEEKLFF.

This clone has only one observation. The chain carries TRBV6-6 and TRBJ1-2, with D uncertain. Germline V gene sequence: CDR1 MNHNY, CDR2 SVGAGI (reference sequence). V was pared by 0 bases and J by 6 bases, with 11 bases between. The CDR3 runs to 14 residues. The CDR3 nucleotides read TGTGCCAGCAGTTACTCGTCCGGGTCCGATGGCTACACCTTC. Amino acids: CASSYSSGSDGYTF.

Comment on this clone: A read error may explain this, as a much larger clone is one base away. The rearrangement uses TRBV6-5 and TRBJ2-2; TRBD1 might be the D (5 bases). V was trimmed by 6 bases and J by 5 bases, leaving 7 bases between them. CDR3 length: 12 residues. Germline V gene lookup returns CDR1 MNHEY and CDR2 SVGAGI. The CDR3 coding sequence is TGTGCCAGCAGCCCAGGGACCGGGGAGCTGTTTTTT. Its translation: CASSPGTGELFF.

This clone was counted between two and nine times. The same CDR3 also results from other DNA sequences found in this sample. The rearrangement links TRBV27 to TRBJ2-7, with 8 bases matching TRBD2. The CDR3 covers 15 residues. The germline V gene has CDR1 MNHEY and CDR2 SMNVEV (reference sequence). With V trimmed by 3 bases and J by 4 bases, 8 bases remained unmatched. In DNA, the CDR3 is TGTGCCAGCAGTTTGCGAGCGGGAGCTTCATACGAGCAGTACTTC. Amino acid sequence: CASSLRAGASYEQYF.

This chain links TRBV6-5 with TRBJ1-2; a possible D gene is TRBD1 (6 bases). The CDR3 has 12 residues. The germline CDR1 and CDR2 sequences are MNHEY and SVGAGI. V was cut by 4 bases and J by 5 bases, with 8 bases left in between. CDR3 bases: TGTGCCAGCAGTTTGGGGGCTTATGGCTACACCTTC. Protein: CASSLGAYGYTF.

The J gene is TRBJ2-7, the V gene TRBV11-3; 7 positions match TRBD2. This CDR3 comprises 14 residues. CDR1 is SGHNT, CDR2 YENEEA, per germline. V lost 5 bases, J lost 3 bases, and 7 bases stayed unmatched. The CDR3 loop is CASSGGGRSYEQYV. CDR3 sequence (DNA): TGTGCCAGCAGCGGGGGAGGGCGAAGCTACGAGCAGTACGTC.

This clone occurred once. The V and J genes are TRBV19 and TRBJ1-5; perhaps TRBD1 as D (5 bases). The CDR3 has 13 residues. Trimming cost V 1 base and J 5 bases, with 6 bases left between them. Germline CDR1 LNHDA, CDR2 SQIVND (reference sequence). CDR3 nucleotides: TGTGCCAGTAGTATAGCGGGGGATCAGCCCCAGCATTTT. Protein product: CASSIAGDQPQHF. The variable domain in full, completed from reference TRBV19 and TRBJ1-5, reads DGGITQSPKYLFRKEGQNVTLSCEQNLNHDAMYWYRQDPGQGLRLIYYSQIVNDFQKGDIAEGYSVSREKKESFPLTVTSAQKNPTAFYLCASSIAGDQPQHFGDGTRLSIL.

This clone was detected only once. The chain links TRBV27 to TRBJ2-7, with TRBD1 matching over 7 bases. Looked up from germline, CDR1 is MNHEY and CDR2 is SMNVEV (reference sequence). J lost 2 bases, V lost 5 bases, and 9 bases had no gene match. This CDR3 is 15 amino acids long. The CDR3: CASSLLDRVTYEQYF. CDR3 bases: TGTGCCAGCAGTCTCCTCGACAGGGTCACCTACGAGCAGTACTTC.

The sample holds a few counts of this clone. CDR3 coding DNA: TGTGCCAGCAGCTTACTAGCGGGAGGGAGCGAGCAGTACGTC. Protein: CASSLLAGGSEQYV. The chain employs TRBV7-8 and TRBJ2-7, with 12 bases fitting TRBD2. This CDR3 contains 14 residues. Germline CDR1 SGHVS, CDR2 FQNEAQ. Trimming took 2 bases from V and 6 from J; bases not matched to a gene: 2.

CDR3 loop: CASRFPSGRYEQYV. CDR3 in DNA: TGTGCAAGTCGCTTCCCTAGCGGGAGATACGAGCAGTACGTC. The rearrangement links TRBV12-2 to TRBJ2-7; the table's D call, TRBD2, was not checked against the DNA. TRBV12-2 is flagged as a pseudogene. This CDR3 comprises 14 residues.

In nucleotides, the CDR3 is TGTGCCAGCAGCGCTGGACAGGGGATGGTCACAGATACGCAGTATTTT. Its translation: CASSAGQGMVTDTQYF. V usage is TRBV5-8 and J usage is TRBJ2-3; 9 positions agree with TRBD1. J lost 2 bases, V lost 4 bases, and 8 bases had no gene match. Per the germline V gene, CDR1 is SGHTS and CDR2 is YDEGEE. The CDR3 has 16 residues. The complete variable domain, with remaining parts taken from reference TRBV5-8 and TRBJ2-3, reads EAGVTQSPTHLIKTRGQQATLRCSPISGHTSVYWYQQALGLGLQFLLWYDEGEERNRGNFPPRFSGRQFPNYSSELNVNALELEDSALYLCASSAGQGMVTDTQYFGPGTRLTVL.

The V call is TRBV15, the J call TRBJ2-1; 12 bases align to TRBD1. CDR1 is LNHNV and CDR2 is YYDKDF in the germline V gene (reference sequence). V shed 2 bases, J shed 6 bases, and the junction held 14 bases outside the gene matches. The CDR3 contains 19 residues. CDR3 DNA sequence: TGTGCCACCAGCAGACCCCTTGTAACGGGACAGGGGGCAAGCAATGAGCAGTTCTTC. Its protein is CATSRPLVTGQGASNEQFF.

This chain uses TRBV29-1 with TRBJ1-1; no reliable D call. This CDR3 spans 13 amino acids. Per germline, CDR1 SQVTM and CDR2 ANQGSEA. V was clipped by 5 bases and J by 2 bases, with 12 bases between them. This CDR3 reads CSVTGSGNTEAFF. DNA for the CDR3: TGCAGCGTTACGGGGTCGGGTAACACTGAAGCTTTCTTT.

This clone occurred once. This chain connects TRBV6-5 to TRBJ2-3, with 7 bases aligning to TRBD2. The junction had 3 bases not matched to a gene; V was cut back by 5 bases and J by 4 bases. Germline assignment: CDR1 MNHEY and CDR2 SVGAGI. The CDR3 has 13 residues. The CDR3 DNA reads TGTGCCAGCAGTAGGGGAGGGCCAGATACGCAGTATTTT. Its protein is CASSRGGPDTQYF.

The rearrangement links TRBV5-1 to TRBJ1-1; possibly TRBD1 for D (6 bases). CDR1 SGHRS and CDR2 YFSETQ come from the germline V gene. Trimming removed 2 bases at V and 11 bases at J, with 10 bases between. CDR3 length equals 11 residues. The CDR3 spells CASSLQGEAFF. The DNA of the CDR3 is TGCGCCAGCAGCTTACAGGGTGAGGCTTTCTTT.